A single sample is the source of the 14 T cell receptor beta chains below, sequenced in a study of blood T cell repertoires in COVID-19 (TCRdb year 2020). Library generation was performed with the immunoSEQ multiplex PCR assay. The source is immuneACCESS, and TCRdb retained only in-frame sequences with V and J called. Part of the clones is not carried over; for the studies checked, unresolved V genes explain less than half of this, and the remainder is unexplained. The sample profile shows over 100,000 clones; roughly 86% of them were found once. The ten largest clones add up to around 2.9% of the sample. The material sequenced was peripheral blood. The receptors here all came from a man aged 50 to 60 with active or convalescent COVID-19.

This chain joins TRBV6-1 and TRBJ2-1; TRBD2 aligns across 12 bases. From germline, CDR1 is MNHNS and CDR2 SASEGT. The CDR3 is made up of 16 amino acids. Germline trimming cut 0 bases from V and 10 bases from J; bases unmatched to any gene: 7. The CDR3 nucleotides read TGTGCCAGCAGTGAAGCGACTAGCGGGGGCCGGGGGGAGCAGTTCTTC. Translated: CASSEATSGGRGEQFF.

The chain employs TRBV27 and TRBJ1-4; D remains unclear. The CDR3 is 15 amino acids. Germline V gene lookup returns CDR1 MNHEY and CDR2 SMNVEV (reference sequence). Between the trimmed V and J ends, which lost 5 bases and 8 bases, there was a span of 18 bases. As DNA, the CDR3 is TGTGCCAGCAGTCCCCGGGAAAGCGGGAGGGAAAAACTGTTTTTT. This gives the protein CASSPRESGREKLFF.

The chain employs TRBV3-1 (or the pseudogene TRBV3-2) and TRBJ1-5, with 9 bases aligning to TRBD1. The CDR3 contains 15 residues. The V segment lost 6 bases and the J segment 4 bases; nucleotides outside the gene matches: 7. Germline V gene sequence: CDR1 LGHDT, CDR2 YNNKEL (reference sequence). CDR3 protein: CASRRPGTGNQPQHF. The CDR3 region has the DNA TGTGCCAGCAGACGTCCCGGGACAGGGAATCAGCCCCAGCATTTT.

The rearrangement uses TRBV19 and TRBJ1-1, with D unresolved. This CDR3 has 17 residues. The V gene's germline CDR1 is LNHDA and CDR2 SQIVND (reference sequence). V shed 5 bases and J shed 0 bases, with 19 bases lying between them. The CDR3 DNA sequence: TGTGCCAGTAGTTCCAGGAAAATCGGACTTTTGAACACTGAAGCTTTCTTT. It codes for CASSSRKIGLLNTEAFF.

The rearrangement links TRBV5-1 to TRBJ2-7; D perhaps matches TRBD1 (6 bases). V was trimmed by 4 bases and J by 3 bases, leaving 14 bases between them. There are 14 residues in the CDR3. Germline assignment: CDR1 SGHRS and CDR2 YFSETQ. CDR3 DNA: TGCGCCAGCAGCAGACAGGAATTGGGCTACGAGCAGTACTTC. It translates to CASSRQELGYEQYF.

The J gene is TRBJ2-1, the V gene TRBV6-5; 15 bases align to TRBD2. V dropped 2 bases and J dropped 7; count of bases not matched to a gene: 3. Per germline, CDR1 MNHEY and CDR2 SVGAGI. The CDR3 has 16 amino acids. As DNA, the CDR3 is TGTGCCAGCAGTTACCGGGGACTAGCGGGGGGTAATGAGCAGTTCTTC. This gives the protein CASSYRGLAGGNEQFF.

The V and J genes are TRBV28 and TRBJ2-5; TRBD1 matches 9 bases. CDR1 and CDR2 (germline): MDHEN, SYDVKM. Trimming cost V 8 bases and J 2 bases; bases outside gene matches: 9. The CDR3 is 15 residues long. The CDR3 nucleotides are TGTGCCAGCGGGTTACTAGGGACAGGGCAAGAGACCCAGTACTTC. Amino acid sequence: CASGLLGTGQETQYF.

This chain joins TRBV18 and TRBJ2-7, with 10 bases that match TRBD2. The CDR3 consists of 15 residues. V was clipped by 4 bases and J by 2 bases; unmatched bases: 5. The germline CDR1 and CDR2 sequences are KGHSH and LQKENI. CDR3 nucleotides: TGTGCCAGCTCACTGTGGACTAGCGGCACCTACGAGCAGTACTTC. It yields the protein CASSLWTSGTYEQYF.

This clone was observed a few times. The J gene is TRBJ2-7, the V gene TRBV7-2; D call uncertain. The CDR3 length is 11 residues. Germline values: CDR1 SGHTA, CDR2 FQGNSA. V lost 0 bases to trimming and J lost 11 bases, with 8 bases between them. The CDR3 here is CASSLAASKYF. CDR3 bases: TGTGCCAGCAGCTTAGCGGCCTCGAAGTACTTC.

Written as DNA, the CDR3 is TGTGCCAGCAGCCGGGCCGGGAACCGGGGCGAGCAGTACTTC. The encoded protein is CASSRAGNRGEQYF. V usage is TRBV11-2 and J usage is TRBJ2-7; maybe TRBD2 (5 bases). The V and J ends lost 5 bases and 6 bases respectively, with 17 bases between them. The CDR3 has 14 amino acids. Germline assignment: CDR1 SGHAT and CDR2 FQNNGV.

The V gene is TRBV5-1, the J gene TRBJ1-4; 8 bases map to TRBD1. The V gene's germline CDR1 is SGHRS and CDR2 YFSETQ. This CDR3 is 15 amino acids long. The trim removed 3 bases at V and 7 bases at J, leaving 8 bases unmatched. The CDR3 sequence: CASSSGQGGSEKLFF. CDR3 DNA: TGCGCCAGCAGCTCTGGACAGGGCGGGAGTGAAAAACTGTTTTTT.

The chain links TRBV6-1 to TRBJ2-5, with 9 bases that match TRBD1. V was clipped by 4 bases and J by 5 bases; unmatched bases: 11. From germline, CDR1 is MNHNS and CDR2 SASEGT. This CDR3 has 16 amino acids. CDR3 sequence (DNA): TGTGCCAGCAGTGGTGCTACAGGGGGCGGAGGGGAGACCCAGTACTTC. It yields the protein CASSGATGGGGETQYF.

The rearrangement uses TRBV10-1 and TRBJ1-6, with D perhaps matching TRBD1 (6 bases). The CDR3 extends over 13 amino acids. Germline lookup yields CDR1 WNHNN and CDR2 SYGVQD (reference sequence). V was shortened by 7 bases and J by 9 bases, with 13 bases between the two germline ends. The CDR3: CASNTGMGSPLHF. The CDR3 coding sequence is TGCGCCAGCAATACAGGGATGGGTTCACCCCTCCACTTT.

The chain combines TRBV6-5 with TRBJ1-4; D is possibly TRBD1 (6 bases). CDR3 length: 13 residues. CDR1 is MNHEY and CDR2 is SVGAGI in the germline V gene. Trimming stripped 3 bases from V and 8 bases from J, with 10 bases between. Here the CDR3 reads CASSYTGLEKLFF. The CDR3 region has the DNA TGTGCCAGCAGTTATACAGGGTTAGAAAAACTGTTTTTT.